These 11 T cell receptor beta chains were sequenced from one sample in a study of shared clonotypes between healthy human individuals. Profiled with immunoSEQ multiplex PCR; TCRdb holds only in-frame clones, not every one. The table has roughly 1,000,000 clones, roughly 74% seen once. Sequences were obtained from memory CD4+ T cells from PBMCs. This sample's subset: CD45RA-negative fraction. The receptors were gathered from a young man in good health. Some clones in this sample may be carry-over from other donors' samples.

The chain couples TRBV6-5 to TRBJ1-1, with D maybe TRBD1 (5 bases). This CDR3 region has 14 residues. Looked up from germline, CDR1 is MNHEY and CDR2 is SVGAGI. Trimming cost V 5 bases and J 0 bases, with 10 bases left between them. Here the CDR3 DNA reads TGTGCCAGCAGTACCGGGACGGTGAACACTGAAGCTTTCTTT. Translation gives CASSTGTVNTEAFF.

V gene TRBV15 combines with J gene TRBJ1-2; 7 bases match TRBD1. Germline trimming cut 0 bases from V and 6 bases from J; bases unmatched to any gene: 7. Germline-derived CDR1 and CDR2 are LNHNV and YYDKDF (reference sequence). The CDR3 totals 15 residues. This chain's CDR3 is CATSREPTGVDGYTF. The CDR3 DNA is TGTGCCACCAGCAGAGAGCCCACAGGGGTGGATGGCTACACCTTC.

The chain couples TRBV2 to TRBJ2-7; 9 positions agree with TRBD1. CDR3 length equals 12 residues. From germline, CDR1 is SNHLY and CDR2 FYNNEI. The CDR3 reads CADGTGTYEQYF. The CDR3 DNA reads TGTGCTGACGGGACAGGGACCTACGAGCAGTACTTC.

The genes are TRBV7-9 and TRBJ2-7, with a possible D match to TRBD2 (6 bases). Trimming shortened V by 3 bases and J by 6 bases, and 15 bases separated the two germline ends. From germline, CDR1 is SEHNR and CDR2 FQNEAQ (reference sequence). The CDR3 consists of 14 residues. In DNA, the CDR3 is TGTGCCAGCAGCTTGGGGGACTTGTGGCTCGAGCAGTACTTC. Encoded protein: CASSLGDLWLEQYF. Full variable domain (outside the CDR3, taken from reference TRBV7-9 and TRBJ2-7): DTGVSQNPRHKITKRGQNVTFRCDPISEHNRLYWYRQTLGQGPEFLTYFQNEAQLEKSRLLSDRFSAERPKGSFSTLEIQRTEQGDSAMYLCASSLGDLWLEQYFGPGTRLTVT.

This clone has a handful of counts. This sequence joins TRBV18 and TRBJ1-2, with D unresolved. CDR3 length equals 15 residues. CDR1 is KGHSH and CDR2 is LQKENI in the germline V gene. Trimming removed 0 bases at V and 0 bases at J, with 8 bases between. CDR3 amino acids: CASSPPRRANYGYTF. Here the CDR3 DNA reads TGTGCCAGCTCACCACCCCGTAGAGCTAACTATGGCTACACCTTC.

This chain joins TRBV18 and TRBJ1-4; 9 nucleotides align to TRBD1. V gave up 4 bases and J gave up 8 bases; unmatched junction bases: 5. CDR1 and CDR2 from the germline V gene are KGHSH and LQKENI. CDR3 size: 14 residues. The CDR3 DNA reads TGTGCCAGCTCACAGACAGGGGGTGACGAAAAACTGTTTTTT. It encodes CASSQTGGDEKLFF.

V gene TRBV29-1 combines with J gene TRBJ2-7; the match to TRBD2 covers 13 bases. V lost 7 bases, J lost 6 bases, and 6 bases stayed unmatched. The CDR3 sequence is 13 residues long. In germline, CDR1 is SQVTM, CDR2 ANQGSEA. In nucleotides, the CDR3 is TGCAGCGGGGGACTAGCGGGATCTGGCGAGCAGTACTTC. Translation gives CSGGLAGSGEQYF.

V usage is TRBV29-1 and J usage is TRBJ2-6; D is undetermined. V gave up 3 bases and J gave up 0 bases, with 12 bases separating them. The CDR3 is made up of 16 amino acids. Germline V lookup: CDR1 SQVTM, CDR2 ANQGSEA. The CDR3 sequence: CSVDALPLSGANVLTF. The CDR3 DNA follows: TGCAGCGTTGATGCCCTGCCCCTCTCTGGGGCCAACGTCCTGACTTTC.

V gene TRBV7-2 combines with J gene TRBJ1-2, with TRBD1 matching 8 bases. Germline V lookup: CDR1 SGHTA, CDR2 FQGNSA. Trimming cost V 3 bases and J 3 bases; bases outside gene matches: 6. This CDR3 is built from 15 residues. The CDR3: CASSFSQGADYGYTF. CDR3 bases: TGTGCCAGCAGCTTCTCTCAGGGGGCGGACTATGGCTACACCTTC.

This clone has just a few counts. The chain carries TRBV7-9 and TRBJ2-1; 8 bases align to TRBD1. This CDR3 region has 16 residues. Germline CDR1 reads SEHNR; CDR2 reads FQNEAQ (reference sequence). J lost 3 bases, V lost 1 base, and 5 bases had no gene match. The DNA of the CDR3 is TGTGCCAGCAGCTTAGTGGAAGGACAGGGCTACAATGAGCAGTTCTTC. Amino acid sequence: CASSLVEGQGYNEQFF.

This clone was found a few times. The chain combines TRBV18 with TRBJ2-1, with TRBD2 matching over 7 bases. Germline CDR1 reads KGHSH; CDR2 reads LQKENI. The CDR3 has 16 amino acids. V was clipped by 3 bases and J by 6 bases; unmatched bases: 11. CDR3 nucleotide sequence: TGTGCCAGCTCACCCCGTAGGGGCGGGAGATCCAATGAGCAGTTCTTC. It yields the protein CASSPRRGGRSNEQFF.